This T cell receptor (beta chain) was documented in a study of precursors of human CD4 cytotoxic T cells listed by TCRdb under 2018. For the wider study: The bulk TCR-seq analysis covered CD4+ memory subsets from 12 to 15 donors in total. TCR-seq analysis of roughly 15 donors yielded TCRalpha and TCRbeta chain sequences (table S7).

This clonotype has just a few counts. Its antigen target is currently unknown. No much larger clonotype is one base removed from it; base qualities were not supplied. The sample was run on an Illumina MiSeq. For the original study's pipeline: The Shannon-Wiener index, calculated in VDJtools, was used to measure repertoire diversity. A TCRbeta clonotype counted as expanded if its clonotype frequency was 3 or higher. TCRdb reran the public reads through fastp at Q25 and MiXCR, keeping productive beta chains. CDR3 protein duplicates are merged, each entry listing the most common genes and DNA. These V and J calls are TCRdb output, not the study's own analysis. The sample data list more than 700 distinct CDR3 sequences, and around 21% of these were observed just once. The ten largest clonotypes hold about 8.2% of the sample. Here is what the overall study found, with its caveats: According to the authors, an observational design in humans cannot definitively determine the direction of differentiation between precursor and effector cells. Compared with TCM and TEM subsets, the IL-7Rhigh and IL-7R- TEMRA subsets had more restricted TCR repertoires, with lower diversity and more expanded clonotypes. Only 13 of the 14 donors were included in some of the bulk TCR-seq comparisons, which suggests that not every subset was available for every donor. Expanded effector clonotypes made up a larger fraction of IL-7Rhigh TEMRA clonotypes than of TEM or TCM clonotypes.

Bulk UMI-based TCR sequencing was performed on four sorted CD4+ memory subsets (TCM, TEM, IL-7Rhigh TEMRA, IL-7R- TEMRA) to test a precursor-effector relationship among CD4 cytotoxic T cells. The cells came from peripheral blood mononuclear cells that had been isolated from human blood. This clonotype originated in a human donor in good health. Material: memory CD4+ T cells from blood (PBMCs).

The CDR3 region reads CASRGTGGNSPLHF. The DNA sequence reads TGTGCCAGCAGAGGGACAGGGGGTAATTCACCCCTCCACTTT. This chain is built from TRBV12-3 or TRBV12-4 and TRBJ1-6, and TRBD1 matches 11 of the central bases. From the cysteine up to the phenylalanine, the CDR3 has a length of 14 residues. Of the read, only the CDR3 DNA is kept; its 42 bases are in frame from base 1. Unmatched junction bases come to 1, with V trimmed by 6 bases and J by 6 bases.